This T cell receptor (beta chain) appears in the sequencing data of a study of PD-1 blockade in classical Hodgkin lymphoma. Notes on the study in general: A significant rise in TCR diversity was seen by C4D1 for CD4+ cells but not for CD8+ cells.

On this clone: Its antigen is as yet unknown.

After autologous stem cell transplantation all patients relapsed, and prior brentuximab vedotin exposure differed between cohorts. Trimming removed 1 base at V and 7 bases at J, with 9 bases between. The CDR3 spans 12 residues. The V gene's germline CDR1 is SGHNT and CDR2 YYREEE (reference sequence). Data came from immunoSEQ multiplex PCR; TCRdb stores just in-frame clones and leaves some out. The sample contains more than 10,000 clones, roughly 84% of which appear only once. The origin of this receptor is a human donor with classical Hodgkin lymphoma. The chain uses TRBV5-4 and TRBJ2-7; D may be TRBD1 or TRBD2 (6 bases each). The specimen comprised peripheral blood mononuclear cells (PBMCs), sampled at baseline. The CDR3, as DNA: TGTGCCAGCAGCTTGCCGGGGGCAGAGCAGTACGTC. Translation gives CASSLPGAEQYV.